The entry that follows covers one T cell receptor beta chain sequence. V shed 5 bases and J 6 bases; nucleotides not matched to a gene: 6. Per germline, CDR1 MNHEY and CDR2 SVGAGI. The CDR3 spans 15 residues. Original methodology: Amplifying reference gene primers gave estimates of nucleated cell counts. Repertoires were generated with immunoSEQ multiplex PCR, while TCRdb's copy carries only in-frame clones and drops some. That table supplies the V and J calls and clone size; D and trimming were determined from the DNA. The sample has about 120,000 clones; more than 80% are singletons. This sample was taken from a study of blood T cell repertoires in COVID-19. Overall study context: Acute-phase and convalescent COVID-19 samples originated in the United States, Italy and Spain. The analysed material was cDNA or gDNA that came from T cells, B-cell-depleted T cells, or PBMCs.

The genes are TRBV6-5 and TRBJ1-4; 10 bases line up with TRBD1. This TCR derives from a human donor in a cohort sampled during active COVID-19. Input material: peripheral blood. The CDR3 sequence: CASSRDRGSHEKLFF. The CDR3 DNA reads as TGTGCCAGCAGTCGGGACAGGGGCTCTCATGAAAAACTGTTTTTT.